This TCR beta chain derives from a study of OX40 agonist ivuxolimab in advanced cancers. From germline, CDR1 is SGHNT and CDR2 YYREEE (reference sequence). The ends lost 3 bases at V and 4 bases at J; junction bases unmatched: 5. The CDR3 consists of 17 residues. Study-wide results and caveats: There were also nonresponders showing low normalized T-cell clonal expansion.

Sequenced by immunoSEQ multiplex PCR; TCRdb stores in-frame clones only, minus some. In the table there are approximately 69,000 clones, about 86% of which are singletons. Concerning this clone: Its antigen is unknown.

This chain uses TRBV5-4 with TRBJ2-1; 15 positions agree with TRBD2. Specimen: CD4+ or CD8+ T cells sorted from blood, collected in a trial of the OX40 agonist ivuxolimab. The receptor's source is an adult with an advanced solid tumor such as melanoma, head and neck, liver or kidney cancer. The CDR3 bases are TGTGCCAGCAGCTGGGGGACTAGCGGGGGGCTTTACAATGAGCAGTTCTTC. Its translation: CASSWGTSGGLYNEQFF.